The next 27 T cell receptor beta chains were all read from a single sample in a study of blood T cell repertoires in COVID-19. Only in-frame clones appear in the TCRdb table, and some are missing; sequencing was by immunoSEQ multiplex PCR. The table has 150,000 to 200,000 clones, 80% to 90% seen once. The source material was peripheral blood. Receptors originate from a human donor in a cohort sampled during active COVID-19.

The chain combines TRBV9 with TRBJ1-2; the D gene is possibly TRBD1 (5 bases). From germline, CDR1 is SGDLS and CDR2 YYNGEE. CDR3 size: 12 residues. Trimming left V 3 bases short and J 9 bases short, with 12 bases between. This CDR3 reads CASSAEQGSYTF. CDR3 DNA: TGTGCCAGCAGCGCCGAGCAGGGTAGCTACACCTTC.

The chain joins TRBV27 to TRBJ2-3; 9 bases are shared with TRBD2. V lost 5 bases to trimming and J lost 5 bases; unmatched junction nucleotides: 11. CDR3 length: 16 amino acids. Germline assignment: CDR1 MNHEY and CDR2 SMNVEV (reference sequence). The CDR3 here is CASSPWPSGTGDTQYF. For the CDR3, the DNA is TGTGCCAGCAGTCCGTGGCCTAGCGGGACCGGAGATACGCAGTATTTT.

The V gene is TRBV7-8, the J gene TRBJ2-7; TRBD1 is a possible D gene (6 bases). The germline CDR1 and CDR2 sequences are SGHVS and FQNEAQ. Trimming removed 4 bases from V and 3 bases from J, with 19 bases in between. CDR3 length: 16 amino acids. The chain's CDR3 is CASSSPTGFGLYEQYF. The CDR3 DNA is TGTGCCAGCAGCTCTCCGACAGGTTTCGGGCTCTACGAGCAGTACTTC.

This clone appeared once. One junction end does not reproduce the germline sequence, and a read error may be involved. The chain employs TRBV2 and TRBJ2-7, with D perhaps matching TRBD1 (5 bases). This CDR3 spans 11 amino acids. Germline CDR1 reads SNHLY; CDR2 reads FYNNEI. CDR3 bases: TGTGCCAGCCTGTTCCAGGGAAGTTCTGGCTTC. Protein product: CASLFQGSSGF.

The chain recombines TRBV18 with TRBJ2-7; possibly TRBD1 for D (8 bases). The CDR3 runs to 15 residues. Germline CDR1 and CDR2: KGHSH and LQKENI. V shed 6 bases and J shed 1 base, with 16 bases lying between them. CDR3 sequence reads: CASSYDRGGSYEQYF. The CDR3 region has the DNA TGTGCCAGCTCTTACGACAGGGGAGGGTCCTACGAGCAGTACTTC.

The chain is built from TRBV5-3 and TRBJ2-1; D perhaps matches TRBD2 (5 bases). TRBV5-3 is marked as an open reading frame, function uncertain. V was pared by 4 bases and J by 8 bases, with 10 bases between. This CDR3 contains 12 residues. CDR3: CARSEGWDEQFF. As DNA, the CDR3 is TGTGCCAGAAGCGAGGGCTGGGATGAGCAGTTCTTC.

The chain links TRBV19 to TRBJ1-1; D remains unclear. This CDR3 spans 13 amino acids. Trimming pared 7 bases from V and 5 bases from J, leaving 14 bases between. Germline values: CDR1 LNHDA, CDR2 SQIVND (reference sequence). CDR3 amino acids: CASKVGRGTEAFF. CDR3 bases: TGTGCCAGTAAGGTTGGCCGGGGAACTGAAGCTTTCTTT.

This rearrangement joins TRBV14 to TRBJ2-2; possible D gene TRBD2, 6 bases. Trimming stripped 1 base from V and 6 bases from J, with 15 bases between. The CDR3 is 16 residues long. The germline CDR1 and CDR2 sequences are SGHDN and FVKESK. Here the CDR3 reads CASSQVHTRRAGELFF. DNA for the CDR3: TGTGCCAGCAGCCAAGTGCACACAAGGAGGGCCGGGGAGCTGTTTTTT.

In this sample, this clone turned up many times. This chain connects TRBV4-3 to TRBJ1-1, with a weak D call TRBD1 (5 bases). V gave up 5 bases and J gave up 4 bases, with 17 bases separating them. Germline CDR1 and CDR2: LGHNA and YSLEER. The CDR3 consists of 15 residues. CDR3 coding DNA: TGCGCCAGCAGCGGTAGTGGGGCGTTGAGCACTGAAGCTTTCTTT. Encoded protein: CASSGSGALSTEAFF.

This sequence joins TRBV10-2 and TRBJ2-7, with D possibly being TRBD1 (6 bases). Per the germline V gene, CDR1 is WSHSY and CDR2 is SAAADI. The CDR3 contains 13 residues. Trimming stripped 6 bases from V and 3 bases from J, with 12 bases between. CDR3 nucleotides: TGCGCCAGCAGACCGGGACACCTCTACGAGCAGTACTTC. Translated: CASRPGHLYEQYF.

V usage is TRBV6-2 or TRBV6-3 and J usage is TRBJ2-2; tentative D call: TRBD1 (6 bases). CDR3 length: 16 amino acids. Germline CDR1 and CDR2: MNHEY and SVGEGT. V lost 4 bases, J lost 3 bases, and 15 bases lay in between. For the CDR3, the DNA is TGTGCCAGCAGTTCCCCACAGGGTTGGTACACCGGGGAGCTGTTTTTT. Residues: CASSSPQGWYTGELFF.

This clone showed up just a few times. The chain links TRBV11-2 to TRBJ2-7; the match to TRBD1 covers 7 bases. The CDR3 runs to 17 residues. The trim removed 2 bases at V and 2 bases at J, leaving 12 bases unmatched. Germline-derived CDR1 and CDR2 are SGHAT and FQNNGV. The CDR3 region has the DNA TGTGCCAGCAGCTTAACCCCTCCGGGACAGAACACCTACGAGCAGTACTTC. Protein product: CASSLTPPGQNTYEQYF.

CDR3 nucleotides: TGCGCCAGCAGTGAGCGGCTAGCGAGTAGGACCTACGAGCAGTACTTC. It translates to CASSERLASRTYEQYF. The rearrangement uses TRBV10-2 and TRBJ2-7; tentative D call: TRBD2 (6 bases). The CDR3 has 16 amino acids. The V end was cut by 2 bases, the J end by 2 bases, with 16 bases between. Germline values: CDR1 WSHSY, CDR2 SAAADI.

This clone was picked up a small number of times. The CDR3 loop reads CASSQQGGRDTQYF. The CDR3 nucleotides read TGTGCCAGCAGTCAACAGGGGGGGCGAGATACGCAGTATTTT. V usage is TRBV6-6 and J usage is TRBJ2-3; TRBD1 might be the D (8 bases). Per germline, CDR1 MNHNY and CDR2 SVGAGI (reference sequence). Trimming stripped 5 bases from V and 5 bases from J, with 14 bases between. The CDR3 is 14 residues long.

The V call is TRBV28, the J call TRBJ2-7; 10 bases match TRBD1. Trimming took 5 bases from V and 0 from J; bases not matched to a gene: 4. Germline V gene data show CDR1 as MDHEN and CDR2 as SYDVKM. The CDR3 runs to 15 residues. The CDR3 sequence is CASSPWDRGSYEQYF. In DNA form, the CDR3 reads TGTGCCAGCAGTCCCTGGGACAGGGGCTCCTACGAGCAGTACTTC. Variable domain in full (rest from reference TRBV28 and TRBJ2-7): DVKVTQSSRYLVKRTGEKVFLECVQDMDHENMFWYRQDPGLGLRLIYFSYDVKMKEKGDIPEGYSVSREKKERFSLILESASTNQTSMYLCASSPWDRGSYEQYFGPGTRLTVT.

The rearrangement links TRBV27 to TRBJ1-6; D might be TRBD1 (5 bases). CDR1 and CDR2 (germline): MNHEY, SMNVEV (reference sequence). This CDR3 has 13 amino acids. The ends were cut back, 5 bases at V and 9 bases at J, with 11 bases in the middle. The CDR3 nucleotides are TGTGCCAGCAGTGCGGGGACTTCTTCACCCCTCCACTTT. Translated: CASSAGTSSPLHF.

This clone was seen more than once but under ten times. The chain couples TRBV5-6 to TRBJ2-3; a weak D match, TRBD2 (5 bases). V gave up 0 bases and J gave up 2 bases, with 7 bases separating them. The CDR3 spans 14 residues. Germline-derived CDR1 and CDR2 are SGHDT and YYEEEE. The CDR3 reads CASSLERITDTQYF. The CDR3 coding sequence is TGTGCCAGCAGCTTGGAGCGGATCACAGATACGCAGTATTTT.

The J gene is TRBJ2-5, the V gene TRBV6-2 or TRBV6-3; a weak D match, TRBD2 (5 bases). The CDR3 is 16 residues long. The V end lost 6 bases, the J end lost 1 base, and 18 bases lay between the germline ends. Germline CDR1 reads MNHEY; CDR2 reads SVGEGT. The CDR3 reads CASSQHTGLFQETQYF. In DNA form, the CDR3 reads TGTGCCAGCAGCCAACATACCGGACTTTTCCAAGAGACCCAGTACTTC.

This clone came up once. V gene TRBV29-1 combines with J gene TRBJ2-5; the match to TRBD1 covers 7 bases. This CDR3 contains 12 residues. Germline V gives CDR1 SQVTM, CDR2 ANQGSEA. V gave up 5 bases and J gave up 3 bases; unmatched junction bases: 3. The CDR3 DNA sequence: TGCAGCGTTAAACAGGGGAAAGAGACCCAGTACTTC. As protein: CSVKQGKETQYF.

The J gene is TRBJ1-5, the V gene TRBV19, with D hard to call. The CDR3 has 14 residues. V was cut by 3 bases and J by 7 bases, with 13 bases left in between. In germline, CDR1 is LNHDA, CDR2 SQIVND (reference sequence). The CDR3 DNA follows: TGTGCCAGTAGTATGGAAGGACTACGGCAGCCCCAGCATTTT. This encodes CASSMEGLRQPQHF.

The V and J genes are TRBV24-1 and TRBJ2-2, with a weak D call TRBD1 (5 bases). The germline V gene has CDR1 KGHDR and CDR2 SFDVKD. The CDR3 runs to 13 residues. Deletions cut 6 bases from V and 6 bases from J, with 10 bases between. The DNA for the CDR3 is TGTGCCACCAGTAAGGGGATCTCCGGGGAGCTGTTTTTT. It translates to CATSKGISGELFF.

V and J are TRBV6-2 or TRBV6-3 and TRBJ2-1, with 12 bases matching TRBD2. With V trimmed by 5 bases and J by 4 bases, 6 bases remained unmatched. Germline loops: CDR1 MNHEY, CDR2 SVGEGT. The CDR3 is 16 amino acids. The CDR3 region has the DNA TGTGCCAGCAGTCCCAGCGGGACTAGCGGGTACAATGAGCAGTTCTTC. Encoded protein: CASSPSGTSGYNEQFF.

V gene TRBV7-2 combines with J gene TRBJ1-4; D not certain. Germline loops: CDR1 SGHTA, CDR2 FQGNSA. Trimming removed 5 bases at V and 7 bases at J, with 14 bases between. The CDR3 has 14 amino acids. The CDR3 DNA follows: TGTGCCAGCAGCCCACAGAGGGCAGTTGAAAAACTGTTTTTT. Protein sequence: CASSPQRAVEKLFF.

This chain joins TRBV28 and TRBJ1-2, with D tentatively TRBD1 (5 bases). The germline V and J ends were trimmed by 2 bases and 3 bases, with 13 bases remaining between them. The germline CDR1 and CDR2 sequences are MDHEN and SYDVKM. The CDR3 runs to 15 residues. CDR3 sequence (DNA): TGTGCCAGCAGTTTAGATCAGGGATACTACTATGGCTACACCTTC. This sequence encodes CASSLDQGYYYGYTF.

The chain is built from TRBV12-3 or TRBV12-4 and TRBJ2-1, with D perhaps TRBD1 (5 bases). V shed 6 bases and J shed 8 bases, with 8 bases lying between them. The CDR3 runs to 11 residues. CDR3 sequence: CASRIGDEQFF. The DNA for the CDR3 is TGTGCCAGCAGAATAGGGGATGAGCAGTTCTTC.

The chain's CDR3 is CATAGRTSYEQYF. CDR3 sequence (DNA): TGTGCCACGGCGGGTAGAACTTCCTACGAGCAGTACTTC. This chain links TRBV27 with TRBJ2-7; D possibly corresponds to TRBD2 (5 bases). The CDR3 has 13 residues. Trimming shortened V by 10 bases and J by 1 base, and 14 bases separated the two germline ends. Germline V CDR1 and CDR2: MNHEY, SMNVEV (reference sequence).

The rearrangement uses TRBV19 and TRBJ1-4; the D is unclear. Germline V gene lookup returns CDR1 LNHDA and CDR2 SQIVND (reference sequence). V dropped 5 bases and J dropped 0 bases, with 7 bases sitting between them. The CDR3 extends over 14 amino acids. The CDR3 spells CASSLQTTNEKLFF. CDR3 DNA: TGTGCCAGTAGTCTGCAGACAACTAATGAAAAACTGTTTTTT.